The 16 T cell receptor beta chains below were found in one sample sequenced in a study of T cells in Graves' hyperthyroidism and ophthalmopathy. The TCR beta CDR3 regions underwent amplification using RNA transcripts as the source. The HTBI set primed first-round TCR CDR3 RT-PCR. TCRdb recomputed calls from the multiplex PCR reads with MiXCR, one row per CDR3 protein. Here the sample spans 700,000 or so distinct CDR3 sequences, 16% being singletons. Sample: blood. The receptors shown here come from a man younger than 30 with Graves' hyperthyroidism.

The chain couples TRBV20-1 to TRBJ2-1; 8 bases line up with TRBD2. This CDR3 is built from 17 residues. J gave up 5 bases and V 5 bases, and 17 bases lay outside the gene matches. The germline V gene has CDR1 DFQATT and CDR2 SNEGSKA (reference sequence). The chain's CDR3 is CSALSPGVAGLHNEQFF. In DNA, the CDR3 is TGCAGTGCTCTGTCGCCGGGGGTAGCGGGACTTCACAATGAGCAGTTCTTC.

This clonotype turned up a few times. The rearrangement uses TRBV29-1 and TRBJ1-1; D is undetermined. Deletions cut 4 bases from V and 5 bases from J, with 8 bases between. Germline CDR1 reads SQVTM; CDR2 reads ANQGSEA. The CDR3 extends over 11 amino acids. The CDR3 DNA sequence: TGCAGCGTTGTCCCGGGAACTGAAGCTTTCTTT. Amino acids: CSVVPGTEAFF.

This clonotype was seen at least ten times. CDR3 sequence reads: CSARSGLAAEYEQYF. CDR3 DNA: TGCAGCGCGAGGTCTGGACTAGCGGCGGAATACGAGCAGTACTTC. The chain has TRBV29-1 and TRBJ2-7, with TRBD2 matching 10 bases. Germline-derived CDR1 and CDR2 are SQVTM and ANQGSEA. Trimming cost V 7 bases and J 4 bases; bases outside gene matches: 13. CDR3 size: 15 residues.

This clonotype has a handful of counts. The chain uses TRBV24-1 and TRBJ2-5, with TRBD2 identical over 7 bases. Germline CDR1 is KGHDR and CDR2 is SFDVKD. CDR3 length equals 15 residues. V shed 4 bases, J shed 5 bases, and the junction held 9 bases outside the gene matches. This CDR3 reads CATSDPGEGGETQYF. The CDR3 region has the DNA TGTGCCACCAGTGACCCTGGGGAGGGCGGCGAGACCCAGTACTTC.

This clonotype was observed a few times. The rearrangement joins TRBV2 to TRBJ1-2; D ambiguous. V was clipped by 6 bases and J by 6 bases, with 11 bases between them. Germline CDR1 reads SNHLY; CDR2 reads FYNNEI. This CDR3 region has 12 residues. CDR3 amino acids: CASSGRIDGYTF. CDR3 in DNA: TGTGCCAGCAGCGGACGCATAGATGGCTACACCTTC.

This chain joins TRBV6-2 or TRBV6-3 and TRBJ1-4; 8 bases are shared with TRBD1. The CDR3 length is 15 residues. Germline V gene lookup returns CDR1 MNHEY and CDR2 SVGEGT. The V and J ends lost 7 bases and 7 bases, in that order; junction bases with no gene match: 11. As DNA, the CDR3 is TGTGCCAGCACCGACGGTCCACAGGGGGGTGAAAAACTGTTTTTT. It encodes CASTDGPQGGEKLFF.

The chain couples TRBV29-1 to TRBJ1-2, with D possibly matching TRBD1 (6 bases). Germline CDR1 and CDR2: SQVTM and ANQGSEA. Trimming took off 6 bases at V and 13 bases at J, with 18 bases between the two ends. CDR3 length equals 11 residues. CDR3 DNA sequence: TGCAGCGTCGTAGGACAGTTCGGACGCACCTTC. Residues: CSVVGQFGRTF.

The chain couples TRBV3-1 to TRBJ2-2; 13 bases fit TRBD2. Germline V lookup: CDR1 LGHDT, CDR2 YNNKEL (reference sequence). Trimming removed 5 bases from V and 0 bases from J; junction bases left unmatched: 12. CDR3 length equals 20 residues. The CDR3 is CASSSTGGLAGEPNTGELFF. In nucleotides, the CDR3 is TGTGCCAGCAGCTCCACGGGCGGACTAGCGGGAGAGCCGAACACCGGGGAGCTGTTTTTT.

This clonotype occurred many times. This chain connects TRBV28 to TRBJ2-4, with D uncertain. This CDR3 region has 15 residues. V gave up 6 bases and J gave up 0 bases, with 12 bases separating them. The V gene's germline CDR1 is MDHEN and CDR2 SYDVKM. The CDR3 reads CASSRRSGAKNIQYF. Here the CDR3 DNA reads TGTGCCAGCAGCCGACGTTCGGGAGCCAAAAACATTCAGTACTTC.

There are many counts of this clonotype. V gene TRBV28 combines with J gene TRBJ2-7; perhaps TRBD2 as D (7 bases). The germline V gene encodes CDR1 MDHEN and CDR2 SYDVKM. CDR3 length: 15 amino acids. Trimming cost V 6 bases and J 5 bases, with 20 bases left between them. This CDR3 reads CASRRGGEGGDEQYF. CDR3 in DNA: TGTGCCAGCAGACGGGGCGGGGAGGGGGGAGACGAGCAGTACTTC.

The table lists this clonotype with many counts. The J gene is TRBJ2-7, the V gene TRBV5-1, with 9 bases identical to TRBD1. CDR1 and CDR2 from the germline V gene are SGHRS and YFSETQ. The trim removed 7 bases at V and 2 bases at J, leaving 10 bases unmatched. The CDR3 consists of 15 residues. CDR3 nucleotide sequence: TGCGCCAGCGGACCCGGGACAGGGTGGACCTACGAGCAGTACTTC. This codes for CASGPGTGWTYEQYF. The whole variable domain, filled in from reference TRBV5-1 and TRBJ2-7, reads KAGVTQTPRYLIKTRGQQVTLSCSPISGHRSVSWYQQTPGQGLQFLFEYFSETQRNKGNFPGRFSGRQFSNSRSEMNVSTLELGDSALYLCASGPGTGWTYEQYFGPGTRLTVT.

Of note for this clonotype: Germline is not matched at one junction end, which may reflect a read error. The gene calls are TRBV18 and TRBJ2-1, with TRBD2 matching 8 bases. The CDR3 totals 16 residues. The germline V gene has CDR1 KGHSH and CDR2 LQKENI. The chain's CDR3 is CASSPGGGRTYNGQFF. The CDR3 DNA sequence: TGTGCCAGCAGCCCCGGGGGCGGGAGGACCTACAATGGGCAGTTCTTC.

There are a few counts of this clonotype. The CDR3 region has the DNA TGCGCCAGCAGCCAGGTCAACGTCCATGAGCAGTTCTTC. Protein sequence: CASSQVNVHEQFF. This chain uses TRBV4-1 with TRBJ2-1; D gene ambiguous. CDR1 and CDR2 (germline): MGHRA, YSYEKL. V was cut by 3 bases and J by 8 bases, with 11 bases left in between. CDR3 length: 13 residues.

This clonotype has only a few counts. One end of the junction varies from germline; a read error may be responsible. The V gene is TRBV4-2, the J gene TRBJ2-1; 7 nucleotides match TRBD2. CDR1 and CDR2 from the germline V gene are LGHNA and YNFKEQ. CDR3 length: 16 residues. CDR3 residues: CASSQDSGRGNNEQFF. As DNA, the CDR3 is TGCGCCAGCAGCCAAGATAGCGGGCGGGGGAACAATGAGCAGTTCTTC.

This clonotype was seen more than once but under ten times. The CDR3 sequence is CSAPGAGRRHIQYF. In DNA form, the CDR3 reads TGCAGTGCTCCCGGGGCAGGACGTCGTCACATTCAGTACTTC. The chain recombines TRBV20-1 with TRBJ2-4; D might be TRBD1 or TRBD2, each matching 5 bases. Between the trimmed V and J ends, which lost 5 bases and 8 bases, there was a span of 19 bases. The CDR3 sequence is 14 residues long. CDR1 is DFQATT and CDR2 is SNEGSKA in the germline V gene (reference sequence).

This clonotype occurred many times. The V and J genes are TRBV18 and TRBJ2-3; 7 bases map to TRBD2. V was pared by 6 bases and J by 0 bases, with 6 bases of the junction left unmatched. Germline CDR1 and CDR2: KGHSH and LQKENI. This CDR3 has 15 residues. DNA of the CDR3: TGTGCCAGCTCCCCGACAGCGGGGAGCACAGATACGCAGTATTTT. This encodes CASSPTAGSTDTQYF.